The 21 T cell receptor beta chains in this list originate from one sample, sequenced in a study of blood T cell repertoires in COVID-19. Here immunoSEQ multiplex PCR was the method, and the copy in TCRdb shows in-frame clones only, minus some. The sample has roughly 34,000 clones, about 86% seen once. Sequencing input: peripheral blood. All receptors come from a woman in her seventies with active COVID-19.

CDR3 residues: CASSEGIGDQPQHF. The CDR3 nucleotides are TGTGCCAGCAGTGAAGGTATAGGGGATCAGCCCCAGCATTTT. The rearrangement links TRBV6-4 to TRBJ1-5; maybe TRBD1 (5 bases). This CDR3 has 14 amino acids. Per germline, CDR1 MRHNA and CDR2 SNTAGT. Trimming took off 3 bases at V and 5 bases at J, with 11 bases between the two ends.

The chain recombines TRBV6-4 with TRBJ2-1; 7 bases align to TRBD2. V dropped 4 bases and J dropped 2; count of bases not matched to a gene: 2. This CDR3 has 14 amino acids. CDR1 and CDR2 (germline): MRHNA, SNTAGT. This CDR3 reads CASSAGGPYNEQFF. In nucleotides, the CDR3 is TGTGCCAGCAGTGCGGGGGGTCCCTACAATGAGCAGTTCTTC.

The chain uses TRBV7-8 and TRBJ2-5; TRBD2 matches 8 bases. This CDR3 contains 15 residues. The V gene's germline CDR1 is SGHVS and CDR2 FQNEAQ. V shed 5 bases and J 5 bases; nucleotides not matched to a gene: 10. The CDR3 nucleotides are TGTGCCAGCAGCGGGACGGGACTAGTCGTGGAGACCCAGTACTTC. This gives the protein CASSGTGLVVETQYF.

This clone was found once. The V and J genes are TRBV5-8 and TRBJ2-7, with unresolved D. In germline, CDR1 is SGHTS, CDR2 YDEGEE. V was cut by 4 bases and J by 5 bases, with 13 bases left in between. The length of the CDR3 is 13 residues. The CDR3, as DNA: TGTGCCAGCAGCACCAGCCGGCAGGACGAGCAGTACTTC. This sequence encodes CASSTSRQDEQYF.

The chain is built from TRBV2 and TRBJ1-5; D may be TRBD1 (5 bases). Germline CDR1 SNHLY, CDR2 FYNNEI. The V end lost 8 bases, the J end lost 6 bases, and 8 bases lay between the germline ends. This CDR3 has 11 residues. CDR3 DNA: TGTGCCAGCGGGGGGGGTCAGCCCCAGCATTTT. It translates to CASGGGQPQHF.

The chain is built from TRBV15 and TRBJ2-7; a weak D match, TRBD1 (6 bases). Germline CDR1 is LNHNV and CDR2 is YYDKDF (reference sequence). The CDR3 extends over 16 amino acids. Deletions cut 0 bases from V and 1 base from J, with 13 bases between. As DNA, the CDR3 is TGTGCCACCAGCAGAGATCTGACAGGTGTATCCTACGAGCAGTACTTC. The encoded protein is CATSRDLTGVSYEQYF.

The chain couples TRBV9 to TRBJ2-3, with 9 bases identical to TRBD1. Per germline, CDR1 SGDLS and CDR2 YYNGEE. V lost 0 bases to trimming and J lost 6 bases; unmatched junction nucleotides: 8. This CDR3 has 16 residues. The chain's CDR3 is CASSVDAGQGGDTQYF. The DNA of the CDR3 is TGTGCCAGCAGCGTAGATGCGGGACAGGGAGGGGATACGCAGTATTTT. Combining the CDR3 with reference TRBV9 and TRBJ2-3 gives the whole variable domain DSGVTQTPKHLITATGQRVTLRCSPRSGDLSVYWYQQSLDQGLQFLIQYYNGEERAKGNILERFSAQQFPDLHSELNLSSLELGDSALYFCASSVDAGQGGDTQYFGPGTRLTVL.

The chain carries TRBV2 and TRBJ2-3; a weak D match, TRBD1 (7 bases). This CDR3 region has 14 residues. Germline V gives CDR1 SNHLY, CDR2 FYNNEI. V lost 7 bases, J lost 4 bases, and 15 bases lay in between. The CDR3 sequence: CASKPQGGADTQYF. The CDR3 DNA follows: TGTGCCAGCAAGCCCCAGGGGGGCGCAGATACGCAGTATTTT.

The table lists this clone with a few counts. The genes are TRBV7-6 and TRBJ1-5; the match to TRBD1 covers 10 bases. In germline, CDR1 is SGHVS, CDR2 FNYEAQ. This CDR3 comprises 16 residues. V dropped 5 bases and J dropped 6; count of bases not matched to a gene: 10. The CDR3 bases are TGTGCCAGCAGCAGAGGACAGGGGGGTTTGGGTCAGCCCCAGCATTTT. Its protein is CASSRGQGGLGQPQHF. Full variable domain (remainder filled in from reference TRBV7-6 and TRBJ1-5): GAGVSQSPRYKVTKRGQDVALRCDPISGHVSLYWYRQALGQGPEFLTYFNYEAQQDKSGLPNDRFSAERPEGSISTLTIQRTEQRDSAMYRCASSRGQGGLGQPQHFGDGTRLSIL.

DNA for the CDR3: TGTGCCAGCAGCCCCACAGGGACCGGGGAGCTGTTTTTT. Its protein product is CASSPTGTGELFF. The chain joins TRBV7-2 to TRBJ2-2; a possible D gene is TRBD1 (6 bases). The CDR3 extends over 13 amino acids. Germline CDR1 reads SGHTA; CDR2 reads FQGNSA. Trimming removed 5 bases at V and 5 bases at J, with 9 bases between.

Of note for this clone: At one of its ends the junction is not consistent with the germline gene, which may arise from a read error. V gene TRBV7-2 combines with J gene TRBJ1-2; possible D gene TRBD1, 6 bases. In germline, CDR1 is SGHTA, CDR2 FQGNSA. The CDR3 loop spans 12 amino acids. Written as DNA, the CDR3 is TGTGCCAGCAGTTCTCCCGGGGGGGCCGTAGCCTTC. Protein sequence: CASSSPGGAVAF.

The rearrangement joins TRBV28 to TRBJ1-2; D may be TRBD1 (5 bases). The germline V gene has CDR1 MDHEN and CDR2 SYDVKM. This CDR3 has 14 residues. The ends were cut back, 0 bases at V and 5 bases at J, with 10 bases in the middle. The DNA of the CDR3 is TGTGCCAGCAGTTTATGGCGGCAGGGTTATGGCTACACCTTC. It is translated as CASSLWRQGYGYTF.

J is TRBJ2-2 and V is TRBV19, with D possibly TRBD2 on 6 matching bases. Germline V gene data show CDR1 as LNHDA and CDR2 as SQIVND (reference sequence). V gave up 10 bases and J gave up 4 bases, with 22 bases separating them. The CDR3 extends over 16 amino acids. CDR3 loop: CATGGRRGAGTGELFF. The CDR3, as DNA: TGTGCCACTGGGGGGAGAAGGGGCGCTGGCACCGGGGAGCTGTTTTTT.

The chain combines TRBV3-1 (or the pseudogene TRBV3-2) with TRBJ2-3; D unclear. Germline V gene sequence: CDR1 LGHDT, CDR2 YNNKEL (reference sequence). The CDR3 contains 15 residues. Trimming stripped 2 bases from V and 6 bases from J, with 15 bases between. This chain's CDR3 is CASSQFPQATDTQYF. In DNA, the CDR3 is TGTGCCAGCAGCCAATTCCCCCAGGCAACCGATACGCAGTATTTT.

The rearrangement joins TRBV27 to TRBJ2-1, with 10 bases that match TRBD1. The J segment lost 4 bases and the V segment lost 5 bases, leaving 5 bases of the junction unmatched. The CDR3 spans 15 residues. Germline V lookup: CDR1 MNHEY, CDR2 SMNVEV (reference sequence). CDR3 residues: CASSIDRGPYNEQFF. CDR3 nucleotides: TGTGCCAGCAGTATCGACAGGGGGCCATACAATGAGCAGTTCTTC.

This chain uses TRBV7-2 with TRBJ1-2; D perhaps matches TRBD1 (5 bases). V lost 0 bases, J lost 4 bases, and 12 bases lay in between. The CDR3 is made up of 15 amino acids. Germline assignment: CDR1 SGHTA and CDR2 FQGNSA. The CDR3: CASSLARRQSYGYTF. As DNA, the CDR3 is TGTGCCAGCAGCTTAGCGAGGAGACAGTCCTATGGCTACACCTTC. Looking up the rest from reference TRBV7-2 and TRBJ1-2 gives the full variable domain: GAGVSQSPSNKVTEKGKDVELRCDPISGHTALYWYRQSLGQGLEFLIYFQGNSAPDKSGLPSDRFSAERTGGSVSTLTIQRTQQEDSAVYLCASSLARRQSYGYTFGSGTRLTVV.

The chain uses TRBV5-1 and TRBJ2-3; 9 bases line up with TRBD1. From germline, CDR1 is SGHRS and CDR2 YFSETQ. The CDR3 is 16 residues long. V shed 0 bases, J shed 3 bases, and the junction held 5 bases outside the gene matches. The CDR3 DNA reads TGCGCCAGCAGCTTGGGCGGGACAGGGCGGACAGATACGCAGTATTTT. Encoded protein: CASSLGGTGRTDTQYF.

This clone has a handful of counts. The chain employs TRBV9 and TRBJ1-4; perhaps TRBD1 as D (6 bases). The germline V gene encodes CDR1 SGDLS and CDR2 YYNGEE. The CDR3 is 16 amino acids. V dropped 3 bases and J dropped 4 bases, with 16 bases sitting between them. CDR3 sequence (DNA): TGTGCCAGCAGCGAGACACCGGGACACCTTAATGAAAAACTGTTTTTT. Protein product: CASSETPGHLNEKLFF.

This clone was picked up a small number of times. CDR3 nucleotides: TGTGCCAGCAGCTTAACGACAGCCCTCTCCTACGAGCAGTACTTC. Translating it yields CASSLTTALSYEQYF. The chain carries TRBV7-9 and TRBJ2-7; D is possibly TRBD1 (5 bases). Trimming left V 2 bases short and J 0 bases short, with 11 bases between. The CDR3 is 15 residues long. The germline gives CDR1 SEHNR, CDR2 FQNEAQ (reference sequence).

V and J are TRBV11-3 and TRBJ2-5; TRBD2 agrees at 7 bases. The CDR3 runs 14 residues. V gave up 5 bases and J gave up 4 bases; unmatched junction bases: 7. CDR1 and CDR2 (germline): SGHNT, YENEEA. The CDR3 nucleotides read TGTGCCAGCAGCGGGGGGGGAGGTCGAGAGACCCAGTACTTC. Protein product: CASSGGGGRETQYF. The variable domain in full, completed from reference TRBV11-3 and TRBJ2-5, reads EAGVVQSPRYKIIEKKQPVAFWCNPISGHNTLYWYLQNLGQGPELLIRYENEEAVDDSQLPKDRFSAERLKGVDSTLKIQPAELGDSAVYLCASSGGGGRETQYFGPGTRLLVL.

This clone was counted only a few times. The genes are TRBV10-3 and TRBJ2-3; TRBD2 matches at 11 bases. The CDR3 is made up of 16 amino acids. Germline V CDR1 and CDR2: ENHRY, SYGVKD. Unmatched junction bases numbered 0, after V lost 0 bases and J lost 1 base. DNA for the CDR3: TGTGCCATCAGTGAGTCACTAGCGGGGGGCACAGATACGCAGTATTTT. Encoded protein: CAISESLAGGTDTQYF.